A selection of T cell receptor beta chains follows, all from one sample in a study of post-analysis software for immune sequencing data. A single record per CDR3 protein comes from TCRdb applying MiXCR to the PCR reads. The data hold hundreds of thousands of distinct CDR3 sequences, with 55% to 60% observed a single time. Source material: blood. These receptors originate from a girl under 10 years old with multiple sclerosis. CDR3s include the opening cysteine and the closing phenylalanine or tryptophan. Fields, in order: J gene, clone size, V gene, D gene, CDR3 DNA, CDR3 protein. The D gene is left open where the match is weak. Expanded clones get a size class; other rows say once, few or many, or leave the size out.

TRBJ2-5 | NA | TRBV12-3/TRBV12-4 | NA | TGTGCCAGCAGTTTAGGTAGACTAGTACAAGAGACCCAGTACTTC | CASSLGRLVQETQYF
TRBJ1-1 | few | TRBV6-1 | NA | TGTGCCAGCAGTAAGGGTGACCCCACTGAAGCTTTCTTT | CASSKGDPTEAFF
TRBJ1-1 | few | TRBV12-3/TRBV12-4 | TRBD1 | TGTGCCAGCGGCGAACAGGGGATGAACACTGAAGCTTTCTTT | CASGEQGMNTEAFF
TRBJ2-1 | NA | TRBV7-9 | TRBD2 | TGTGCCAGCAGCTTAGCTCGAGCGGGGGGGTACAGCTCCTACAATGAGCAGTTCTTC | CASSLARAGGYSSYNEQFF
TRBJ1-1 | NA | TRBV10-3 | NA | TGTGCCATCAGTGAGTCGGTGGACACTGAAGCTTTCTTT | CAISESVDTEAFF
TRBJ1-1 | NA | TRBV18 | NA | TGTGCCAGCTCACCAGGCAGGGCGGACACTGAAGCTTTCTTT | CASSPGRADTEAFF
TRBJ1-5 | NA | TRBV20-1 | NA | TGCAGTGCTAAGCCCAGGACCAGGAATCAGCCCCAGCATTTT | CSAKPRTRNQPQHF
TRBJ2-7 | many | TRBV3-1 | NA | TGTGCCAGCAGCCAAGACAGCGAGCAGTACTTC | CASSQDSEQYF
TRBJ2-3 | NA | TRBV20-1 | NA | TGCAGTGCTCCAAGTCGTCGGGCAGATACGCAGTATTTT | CSAPSRRADTQYF
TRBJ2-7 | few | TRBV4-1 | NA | TGCGCCAGCAGCCTGGGGACCGACTTCTCCTACGAGCAGTACTTC | CASSLGTDFSYEQYF
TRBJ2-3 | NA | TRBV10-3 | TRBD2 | TGTGCCATCAGTGTAAGCGGGAACCCAGATACGCAGTATTTT | CAISVSGNPDTQYF
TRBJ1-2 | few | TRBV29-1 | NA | TGCCCCCTCTCCGGTGGCTACACCTTC | CPLSGGYTF
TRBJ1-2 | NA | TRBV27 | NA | TGTGCCAGCAGAAATCCCGGGGCCCTGAGGGATGGCTACACCTTC | CASRNPGALRDGYTF
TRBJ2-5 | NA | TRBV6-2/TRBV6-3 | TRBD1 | TGTGCCAGCAGCCCCGGGACAGGGGCTTCTTCCGAGACCCAGTACTTC | CASSPGTGASSETQYF
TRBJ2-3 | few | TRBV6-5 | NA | TGTGCCAGCAGTTTCGGGACGGCCACAGATACGCAGTATTTT | CASSFGTATDTQYF
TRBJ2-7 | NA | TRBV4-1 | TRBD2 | TGCGCCAGCAGCCAAGATCCTACTAGCGGGAGCTCTTACGAGCAGTACTTC | CASSQDPTSGSSYEQYF
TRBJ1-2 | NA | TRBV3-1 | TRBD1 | TGTGCCAGCAGCCAAGTCTCTCGGGCAGGGGGGAGCTATGGCTACACCTTC | CASSQVSRAGGSYGYTF
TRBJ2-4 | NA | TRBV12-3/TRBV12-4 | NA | TGTGCCAGCAGTTTCGATTTAGGGTTGAAGTACTTC | CASSFDLGLKYF
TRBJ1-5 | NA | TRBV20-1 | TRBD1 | TGCAGTGCCCTCCAGGACAGGGCTCAGCCCCAGCATTTT | CSALQDRAQPQHF
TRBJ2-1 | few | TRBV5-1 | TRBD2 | TGCGCCAGCAGCAGGACTAGCGGGAGCGTAGTTGAGCAGTTCTTC | CASSRTSGSVVEQFF
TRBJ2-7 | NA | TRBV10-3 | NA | TGTGCCATCAGTGAGTTAGACGAGCAGTACTTC | CAISELDEQYF
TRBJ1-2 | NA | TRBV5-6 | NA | TGTGCCAGCAGCTCTTGGGTGGGCGGAGATGGCTACACCTTC | CASSSWVGGDGYTF
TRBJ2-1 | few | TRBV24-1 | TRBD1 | TGTGCCACCAGTCCCGGGACAGACTACAATGAGCAGTTCTTC | CATSPGTDYNEQFF
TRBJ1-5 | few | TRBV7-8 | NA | TGTGCCAGCAGCATTCAGGGGAGAGATCAGCCCCAGCATTTT | CASSIQGRDQPQHF
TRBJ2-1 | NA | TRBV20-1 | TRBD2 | TGCAGTGCGCCGACTTCACTAGCGGGAGGGCCCAATGAGCAGTTCTTC | CSAPTSLAGGPNEQFF
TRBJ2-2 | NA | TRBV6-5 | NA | TGTGCCAGCAGTTACTCTATCCTAGGGGAGCTGTTTTTT | CASSYSILGELFF
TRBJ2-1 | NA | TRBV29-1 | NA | TGCAGCGCCGCCCATCTAGGGGGCAATGAGCAGTTCTTC | CSAAHLGGNEQFF
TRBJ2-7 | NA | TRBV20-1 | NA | TGCAGTGCTAGAGGCGGGGACTCCTACGAGCAGTACTTC | CSARGGDSYEQYF
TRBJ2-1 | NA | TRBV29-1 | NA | TGCAGCGTGACCGGGGGTGACCTCTACAATGAGCAGTTCTTC | CSVTGGDLYNEQFF
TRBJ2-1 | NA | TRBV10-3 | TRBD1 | TGTGCCACCAGGACAGGGGCCGTCGGTAATGAGCAGTTCTTC | CATRTGAVGNEQFF
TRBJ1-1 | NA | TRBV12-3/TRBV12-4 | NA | TGTGCCAGCAGGGGACGGGGTGAAGCTTTCTTT | CASRGRGEAFF
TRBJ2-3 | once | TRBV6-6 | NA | TGTGCCAGCAGGGGGACATTAGGTGGGGCAGCAGATACGCAGTATTTT | CASRGTLGGAADTQYF
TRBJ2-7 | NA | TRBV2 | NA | TGTGCCAGCAGTTCTCGAGACAGACTCCAAAGTTACGAGCAGTACTTC | CASSSRDRLQSYEQYF
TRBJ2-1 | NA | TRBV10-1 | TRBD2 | TGCGCCAGCGGGGGACTAGCGGGAGGGCCTCTCCATGAGCGGTTCTTC | CASGGLAGGPLHERFF
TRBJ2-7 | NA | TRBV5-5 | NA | TGTGCCAGCAGCTTGGGACAGACTTCTTACGAGCAGTACTTC | CASSLGQTSYEQYF
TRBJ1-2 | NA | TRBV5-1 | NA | TGCGCCAGCAACGAACTGACAGGAGTCAACTATGGCTACACCTTC | CASNELTGVNYGYTF
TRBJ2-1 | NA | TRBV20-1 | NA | TGCAGTGCTAGCAGAAGGGCGGATGAGCAGTTCTTC | CSASRRADEQFF
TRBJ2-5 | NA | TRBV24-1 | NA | TGTGCCACCAGTGTCCCGGTTCGACGCGGGGAGACCCAGTACTTC | CATSVPVRRGETQYF
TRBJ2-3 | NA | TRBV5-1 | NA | TGCGCCAGCAGCCAAGGCACGGACTTACCCTTCACAGATACGCAGTATTTT | CASSQGTDLPFTDTQYF
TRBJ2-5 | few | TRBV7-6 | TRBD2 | TGTGCCAGCAGCCTAGGCAGTAGCGGGAACCAAGAGACCCAGTACTTC | CASSLGSSGNQETQYF